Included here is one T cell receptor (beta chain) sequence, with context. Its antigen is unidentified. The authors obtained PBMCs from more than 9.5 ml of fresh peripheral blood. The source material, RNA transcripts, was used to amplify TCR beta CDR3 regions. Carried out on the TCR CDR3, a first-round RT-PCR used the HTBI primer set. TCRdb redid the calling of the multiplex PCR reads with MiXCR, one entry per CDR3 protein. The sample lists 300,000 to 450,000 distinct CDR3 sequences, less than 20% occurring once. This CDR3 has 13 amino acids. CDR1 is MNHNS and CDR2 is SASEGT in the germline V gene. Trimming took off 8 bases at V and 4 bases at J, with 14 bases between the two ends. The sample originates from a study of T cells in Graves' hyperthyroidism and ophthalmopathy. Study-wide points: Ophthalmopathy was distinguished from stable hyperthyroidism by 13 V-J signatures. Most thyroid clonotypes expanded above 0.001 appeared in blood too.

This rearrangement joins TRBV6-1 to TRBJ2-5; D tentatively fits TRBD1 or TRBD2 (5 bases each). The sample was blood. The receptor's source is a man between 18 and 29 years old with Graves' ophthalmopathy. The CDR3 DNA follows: TGTGCCAGCCACGAGGGGTATGGAGAGACCCAGTACTTC. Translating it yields CASHEGYGETQYF.